This TCR beta chain stems from a study of radiotherapy plus CTLA-4 blockade in lung cancer. Lung cancer patients with chemo-refractory metastatic non-small-cell disease were given focal radiation plus CTLA-4 blockade with ipilimumab. Repertoires were generated with immunoSEQ multiplex PCR, while TCRdb's copy carries only in-frame clones and drops some. Of more than 90,000 clones in the sample, around 75% are singletons; the top ten hold 4% to 6%. The sequence derives from a human donor with non-small cell lung cancer who had a partial response to radiotherapy plus ipilimumab. Source: peripheral blood, taken from a patient treated with radiotherapy plus ipilimumab.

This CDR3 reads CASSGTSGSYNEQFF. The CDR3 nucleotides read TGTGCCAGCAGCGGGACTAGCGGAAGCTACAATGAGCAGTTCTTC. The chain combines TRBV5-4 with TRBJ2-1; 11 positions agree with TRBD2. The CDR3 spans 15 residues. V shed 4 bases and J 3 bases; nucleotides not matched to a gene: 3. Germline CDR1 SGHNT, CDR2 YYREEE (reference sequence).